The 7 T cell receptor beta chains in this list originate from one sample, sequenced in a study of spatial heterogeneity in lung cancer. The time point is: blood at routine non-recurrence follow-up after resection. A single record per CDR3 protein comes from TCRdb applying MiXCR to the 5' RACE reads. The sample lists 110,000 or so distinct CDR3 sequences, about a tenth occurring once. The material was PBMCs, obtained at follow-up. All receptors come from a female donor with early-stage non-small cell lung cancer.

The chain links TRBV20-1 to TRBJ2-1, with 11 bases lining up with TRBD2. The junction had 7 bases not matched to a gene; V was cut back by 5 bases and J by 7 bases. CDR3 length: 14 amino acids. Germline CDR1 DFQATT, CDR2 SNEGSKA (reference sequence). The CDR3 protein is CSAPIAGGPNEQFF. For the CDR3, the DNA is TGCAGTGCTCCCATAGCGGGAGGGCCGAATGAGCAGTTCTTC.

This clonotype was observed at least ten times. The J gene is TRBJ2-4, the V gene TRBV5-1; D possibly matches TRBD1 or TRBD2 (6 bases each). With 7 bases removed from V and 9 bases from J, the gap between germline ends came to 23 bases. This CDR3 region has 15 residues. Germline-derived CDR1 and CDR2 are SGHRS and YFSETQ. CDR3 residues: CASGKGDSVMGIQYF. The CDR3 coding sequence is TGCGCCAGCGGCAAGGGGGACTCTGTTATGGGCATTCAGTACTTC.

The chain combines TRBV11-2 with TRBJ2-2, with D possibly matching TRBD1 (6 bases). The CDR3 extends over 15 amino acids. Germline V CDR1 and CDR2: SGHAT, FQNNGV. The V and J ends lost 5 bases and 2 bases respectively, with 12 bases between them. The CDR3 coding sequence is TGTGCCAGCAGCCCTTGGACAGTAAACACCGGGGAGCTGTTTTTT. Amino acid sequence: CASSPWTVNTGELFF.

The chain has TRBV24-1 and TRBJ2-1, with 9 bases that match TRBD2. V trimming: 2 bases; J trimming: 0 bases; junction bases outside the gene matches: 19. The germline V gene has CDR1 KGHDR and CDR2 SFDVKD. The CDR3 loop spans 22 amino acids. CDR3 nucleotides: TGTGCCACCAGTGATTCCCGCCATAGCGGGAGAAAGACGGCCTACTCCTACAATGAGCAGTTCTTC. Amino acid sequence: CATSDSRHSGRKTAYSYNEQFF.

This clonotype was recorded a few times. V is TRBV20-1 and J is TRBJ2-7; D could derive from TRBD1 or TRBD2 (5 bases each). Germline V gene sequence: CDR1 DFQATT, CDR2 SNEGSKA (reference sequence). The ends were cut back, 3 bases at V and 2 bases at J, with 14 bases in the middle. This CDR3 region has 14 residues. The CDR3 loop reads CSARISLGAYEQYF. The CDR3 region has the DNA TGCAGTGCTAGGATTTCGTTGGGGGCCTACGAGCAGTACTTC.

The CDR3 protein is CASSPLAGVTTDTQYF. The CDR3, as DNA: TGCGCCAGCAGCCCTCTAGCGGGAGTGACGACAGATACGCAGTATTTT. The J gene is TRBJ2-3, the V gene TRBV4-3; 10 bases align to TRBD2. V gave up 4 bases and J gave up 3 bases; unmatched junction bases: 7. The germline CDR1 and CDR2 sequences are LGHNA and YSLEER. This CDR3 contains 16 residues.

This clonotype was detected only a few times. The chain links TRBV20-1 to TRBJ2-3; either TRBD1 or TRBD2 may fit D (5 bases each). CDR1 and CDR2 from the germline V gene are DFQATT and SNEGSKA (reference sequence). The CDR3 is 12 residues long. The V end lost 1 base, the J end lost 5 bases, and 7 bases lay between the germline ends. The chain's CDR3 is CSARGDLDTQYF. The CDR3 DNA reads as TGCAGTGCTAGAGGGGACCTAGATACGCAGTATTTT.